The 8 T cell receptor beta chains listed next were all sequenced from one sample in a study of cytomegalovirus exposure and HLA in healthy donors. Amplification used 60 Vbeta primers and 13 Jbeta primers. Here immunoSEQ multiplex PCR was the method, and the copy in TCRdb shows in-frame clones only, minus some. The sample contains about 98,000 clones, over 60% of which appear only once. The specimen was PBMCs. Receptors originate from a human donor in good health.

As for this clone: Its ends do not fully match the called genes, so a read error is possible. The same CDR3 also results from other DNA sequences found in this sample. The J gene is TRBJ1-1, the V gene TRBV2, with 7 bases that match TRBD1. There are 14 residues in the CDR3. Per the germline V gene, CDR1 is SNHLY and CDR2 is FYNNEI. The CDR3 spells CAGQGVLMNTEAFF. The CDR3 DNA reads as TGTGCCGGGCAGGGGGTACTCATGAACACTGAGGCTTTCTTT.

The V gene is TRBV5-1, the J gene TRBJ2-1, with D possibly matching TRBD2 (5 bases). Per germline, CDR1 SGHRS and CDR2 YFSETQ. CDR3 size: 14 residues. The V and J ends lost 0 bases and 6 bases respectively, with 10 bases between them. The CDR3 nucleotides read TGCGCCAGCAGCTTGGACCTAGCAGGCAATGAGCAGTTCTTC. Amino acid sequence: CASSLDLAGNEQFF.

The chain carries TRBV5-5 and TRBJ1-6; D gene unclear. There are 15 residues in the CDR3. Between the trimmed V and J ends, which lost 3 bases and 7 bases, there was a span of 14 bases. Germline V gene sequence: CDR1 SGHKS, CDR2 YYEKEE (reference sequence). CDR3 amino acids: CASSSSAGANSPLHF. As DNA, the CDR3 is TGTGCCAGCAGCTCCTCGGCCGGAGCGAATTCACCCCTCCACTTT.

The chain combines TRBV4-3 with TRBJ1-6; the match to TRBD1 covers 7 bases. CDR1 is LGHNA and CDR2 is YSLEER in the germline V gene. J was trimmed by 7 bases and V by 5 bases; bases with no gene match: 8. The CDR3 runs to 15 residues. CDR3 sequence reads: CASSRTGDRNSPLHF. In DNA form, the CDR3 reads TGCGCCAGCAGCAGAACAGGGGACCGGAATTCACCCCTCCACTTT.

This chain uses TRBV30 with TRBJ1-1; 8 nucleotides agree with TRBD1. The ends lost 3 bases at V and 1 base at J; junction bases unmatched: 4. Germline V lookup: CDR1 GTSNPN, CDR2 SVGIG (reference sequence). This CDR3 region has 14 residues. CDR3 region: CAWSNRGGNTEAFF. In nucleotides, the CDR3 is TGTGCCTGGAGCAACAGGGGGGGGAACACTGAAGCTTTCTTT.

The chain couples TRBV11-2 to TRBJ1-2, with a possible D match to TRBD1 (6 bases). Germline V lookup: CDR1 SGHAT, CDR2 FQNNGV. The CDR3 consists of 14 residues. Trimming removed 5 bases from V and 6 bases from J, with 16 bases in between. The CDR3 DNA reads as TGTGCCAGCAGCCCGATCCAGGGGCGAGATGGCTACACCTTC. This encodes CASSPIQGRDGYTF.

This clone occurred once. The rearrangement joins TRBV5-4 to TRBJ2-2, with a tentative D call TRBD2 (5 bases). Germline CDR1 and CDR2: SGHNT and YYREEE (reference sequence). This CDR3 has 15 residues. V dropped 4 bases and J dropped 3 bases, with 13 bases sitting between them. The CDR3 DNA is TGTGCCAGCAGCCCCCGGGTGGACTACACCGGGGAGCTGTTTTTT. It is translated as CASSPRVDYTGELFF. Using reference TRBV5-4 and TRBJ2-2 for the parts outside the CDR3, the full variable domain is ETGVTQSPTHLIKTRGQQVTLRCSSQSGHNTVSWYQQALGQGPQFIFQYYREEENGRGNFPPRFSGLQFPNYSSELNVNALELDDSALYLCASSPRVDYTGELFFGEGSRLTVL.

The CDR3 nucleotides are TGTGCCAGCAGTGAACTCGGGAATCATAATAATTCACCCCTCCACTTT. Its translation: CASSELGNHNNSPLHF. This chain connects TRBV6-1 to TRBJ1-6; D call uncertain. CDR3 size: 16 residues. V lost 2 bases, J lost 5 bases, and 13 bases lay in between. In germline, CDR1 is MNHNS, CDR2 SASEGT.